Presented here are 27 T cell receptor beta chains from one specimen sequenced in a study of blood T cell repertoires in COVID-19. Clones were read by immunoSEQ multiplex PCR, and TCRdb kept only the in-frame ones, dropping some. This table has about 210,000 clones, roughly 85% appearing once. The source material was peripheral blood. The origin of the receptors is a woman aged 70-85 years with COVID-19, enrolled during active disease.

This chain joins TRBV7-9 and TRBJ2-7; TRBD1 agrees at 11 bases. CDR3 length: 15 residues. Losses at the gene ends were 6 bases for V and 3 bases for J; bases not matched to a gene: 7. The germline V gene has CDR1 SEHNR and CDR2 FQNEAQ (reference sequence). CDR3 nucleotides: TGTGCCAGCAGATTGACCGGGACAGGGGGCTACGAGCAGTACTTC. It specifies CASRLTGTGGYEQYF.

The V and J genes are TRBV6-5 and TRBJ2-7; possibly TRBD1 for D (6 bases). The CDR3 has 15 residues. Trimming pared 0 bases from V and 1 base from J, leaving 10 bases between. Germline CDR1 reads MNHEY; CDR2 reads SVGAGI. CDR3 DNA: TGTGCCAGCAGTTACTCCCTAGGACAGTCCTACGAGCAGTACTTC. Translating gives CASSYSLGQSYEQYF.

The chain is built from TRBV4-2 and TRBJ1-6; D remains ambiguous. The germline gives CDR1 LGHNA, CDR2 YNFKEQ. Trimming took 4 bases from V and 2 from J, leaving 12 bases between them. CDR3 size: 16 residues. CDR3 nucleotides: TGTGCCAGCAGCCGATTGGCTGCAGCCTATAATTCACCCCTCCACTTT. Translation gives CASSRLAAAYNSPLHF.

This clone was detected once. The rearrangement links TRBV5-5 to TRBJ1-3; D uncertain. This CDR3 comprises 15 residues. Germline CDR1 is SGHKS and CDR2 is YYEKEE (reference sequence). Trimming removed 3 bases from V and 4 bases from J, with 14 bases in between. CDR3 in DNA: TGTGCCAGCAGCTCCCGGACTGTTTTGGGAAACACCATATATTTT. It yields the protein CASSSRTVLGNTIYF. Combining the CDR3 with reference TRBV5-5 and TRBJ1-3 gives the whole variable domain DAGVTQSPTHLIKTRGQQVTLRCSPISGHKSVSWYQQVLGQGPQFIFQYYEKEERGRGNFPDRFSARQFPNYSSELNVNALLLGDSALYLCASSSRTVLGNTIYFGEGSWLTVV.

This chain connects TRBV9 to TRBJ1-2; 7 bases match TRBD1. Germline trimming cut 0 bases from V and 5 bases from J; bases unmatched to any gene: 10. The V gene's germline CDR1 is SGDLS and CDR2 YYNGEE. CDR3 length equals 16 residues. The CDR3 bases are TGTGCCAGCAGCGTAGTCCGACAGGGCCACTCATATGGCTACACCTTC. The encoded protein is CASSVVRQGHSYGYTF.

This clone was observed a handful of times. V usage is TRBV4-1 and J usage is TRBJ2-7, with D possibly TRBD2 on 6 matching bases. From germline, CDR1 is MGHRA and CDR2 YSYEKL. The V and J ends lost 1 base and 4 bases respectively, with 11 bases between them. The CDR3 consists of 14 residues. CDR3: CASSQVPGLYEQYF. CDR3 in DNA: TGCGCCAGCAGCCAAGTACCGGGACTTTACGAGCAGTACTTC.

CDR3 loop: CASSLTPVTDTQYF. DNA for the CDR3: TGTGCCAGCAGCCTAACCCCGGTCACAGATACGCAGTATTTT. The V and J genes are TRBV6-5 and TRBJ2-3; D remains unclear. V shed 6 bases and J shed 2 bases, with 12 bases lying between them. This CDR3 contains 14 residues. CDR1 is MNHEY and CDR2 is SVGAGI in the germline V gene.

The gene calls are TRBV7-3 and TRBJ2-1, with 7 bases identical to TRBD1. The trim removed 5 bases at V and 5 bases at J, leaving 6 bases unmatched. CDR1 and CDR2 (germline): SGHTA, FQGTGA. This CDR3 comprises 14 residues. CDR3 residues: CASSPYRGNNEQFF. In nucleotides, the CDR3 is TGTGCCAGCAGCCCCTACAGGGGAAACAATGAGCAGTTCTTC.

The V gene is TRBV6-1, the J gene TRBJ2-2; 7 bases map to TRBD1. V was pared by 6 bases and J by 3 bases, with 4 bases of the junction left unmatched. CDR1 is MNHNS and CDR2 is SASEGT in the germline V gene. This CDR3 region has 14 residues. CDR3 region: CASRNGQDTGELFF. The CDR3 bases are TGTGCCAGCAGAAACGGACAGGACACCGGGGAGCTGTTTTTT.

This clone came up a few times. The V gene is TRBV6-5, the J gene TRBJ1-1; D unclear. V dropped 0 bases and J dropped 1 base, with 9 bases sitting between them. CDR3 length: 15 residues. Germline CDR1 is MNHEY and CDR2 is SVGAGI. The CDR3 DNA reads as TGTGCCAGCAGTTACTCGAGGGCTGGGAACACTGAAGCTTTCTTT. This translates into CASSYSRAGNTEAFF.

This sequence joins TRBV11-2 and TRBJ2-7; 7 nucleotides align to TRBD1. Germline CDR1 is SGHAT and CDR2 is FQNNGV. The CDR3 contains 14 residues. V lost 4 bases and J lost 3; bases outside the gene matches: 6. In nucleotides, the CDR3 is TGTGCCAGCAGCTCAACGGGACAGCTCTACGAGCAGTACTTC. It is translated as CASSSTGQLYEQYF.

This clone showed up just a few times. The chain is built from TRBV7-8 and TRBJ1-1; D not resolved. The CDR3 is 11 amino acids. V lost 2 bases, J lost 8 bases, and 6 bases lay in between. The germline V gene has CDR1 SGHVS and CDR2 FQNEAQ. DNA of the CDR3: TGTGCCAGCAGCTTATCCGGGGAAGCTTTCTTT. Its translation: CASSLSGEAFF. The full variable domain, in which reference TRBV7-8 and TRBJ1-1 provide the parts outside the CDR3, is GAGVSQSPRYKVAKRGQDVALRCDPISGHVSLFWYQQALGQGPEFLTYFQNEAQLDKSGLPSDRFFAERPEGSVSTLKIQRTQQEDSAVYLCASSLSGEAFFGQGTRLTVV.

The chain has TRBV6-6 and TRBJ2-3; 13 positions match TRBD2. V lost 5 bases, J lost 4 bases, and 6 bases stayed unmatched. Germline assignment: CDR1 MNHNY and CDR2 SVGAGI (reference sequence). The CDR3 consists of 16 residues. CDR3 amino acids: CASSPWTSGSSDTQYF. DNA for the CDR3: TGTGCCAGCAGTCCCTGGACTAGCGGGAGTTCAGATACGCAGTATTTT.

J is TRBJ1-2 and V is TRBV11-1; D is perhaps TRBD1 (5 bases). Trimming took off 4 bases at V and 2 bases at J, with 14 bases between the two ends. The CDR3 runs 15 residues. The germline CDR1 and CDR2 sequences are SGHAT and FQDESV (reference sequence). CDR3 in amino acids: CASSSSRQQNYGYTF. Written as DNA, the CDR3 is TGTGCCAGCAGCTCTTCCCGACAGCAGAACTATGGCTACACCTTC.

The rearrangement joins TRBV14 to TRBJ2-5; 14 nucleotides align to TRBD2. Losses at the gene ends were 4 bases for V and 7 bases for J; bases not matched to a gene: 8. Germline V gene sequence: CDR1 SGHDN, CDR2 FVKESK. CDR3 length: 16 residues. The CDR3, as DNA: TGTGCCAGCAGCCCAGGGACTAGCGGGAGTATGGTGACCCAGTACTTC. Protein: CASSPGTSGSMVTQYF.

The chain joins TRBV28 to TRBJ1-1; possibly TRBD1 for D (5 bases). This CDR3 is 13 amino acids long. V shed 10 bases and J shed 11 bases, with 23 bases lying between them. Germline CDR1 is MDHEN and CDR2 is SYDVKM. CDR3 residues: CAINSGGARWAFF. The CDR3 nucleotides read TGTGCCATTAATTCCGGCGGGGCCCGGTGGGCTTTCTTT.

The chain recombines TRBV21-1 with TRBJ2-7; the table's D call, TRBD2, was not checked against the DNA. TRBV21-1 is a recognized pseudogene. There are 13 residues in the CDR3. The DNA of the CDR3 is TGTGCCAGCAGCAAGGCGGGTTCCTACGAGCAGTACTTC. Protein product: CASSKAGSYEQYF.

The chain carries TRBV6-2 or TRBV6-3 and TRBJ1-1, with D unclear. V was pared by 2 bases and J by 5 bases, with 12 bases between. This CDR3 spans 14 amino acids. Germline CDR1 and CDR2: MNHEY and SVGEGT. CDR3 loop: CASSYLEGRTEAFF. CDR3 sequence (DNA): TGTGCCAGCAGTTACCTAGAGGGCAGGACTGAAGCTTTCTTT.

The chain has TRBV7-3 and TRBJ2-1, with D possibly being TRBD2 (7 bases). CDR1 SGHTA and CDR2 FQGTGA come from the germline V gene. Trimming cost V 5 bases and J 4 bases, with 15 bases left between them. The CDR3 extends over 15 amino acids. Here the CDR3 DNA reads TGTGCCAGCAGCCCGTCGGGGGGCACATACAATGAGCAGTTCTTC. Translated: CASSPSGGTYNEQFF.

The chain recombines TRBV27 with TRBJ1-1; D not resolved. CDR1 MNHEY and CDR2 SMNVEV come from the germline V gene (reference sequence). Trimming pared 3 bases from V and 3 bases from J, leaving 11 bases between. The CDR3 is 14 residues long. CDR3 DNA sequence: TGTGCCAGCAGTTTCACTAGGTCGGACACTGAAGCTTTCTTT. This encodes CASSFTRSDTEAFF.

The chain recombines TRBV29-1 with TRBJ1-3; D possibly corresponds to TRBD1 (6 bases). The germline gives CDR1 SQVTM, CDR2 ANQGSEA. Deletions cut 4 bases from V and 1 base from J, with 8 bases between. The CDR3 is made up of 13 amino acids. CDR3 DNA sequence: TGCAGCGTTGGGACAGTTTCTGGAAACACCATATATTTT. This encodes CSVGTVSGNTIYF.

This clone appeared once. This chain uses TRBV7-3 with TRBJ2-3; D remains ambiguous. Germline lookup yields CDR1 SGHTA and CDR2 FQGTGA. CDR3 length equals 15 residues. V shed 5 bases and J shed 6 bases, with 18 bases lying between them. Here the CDR3 DNA reads TGTGCCAGCAGCGGCGGCACCGGGTTTTGGGATACGCAGTATTTT. This translates into CASSGGTGFWDTQYF.

The gene calls are TRBV2 and TRBJ1-2; D not resolved. The CDR3 totals 13 residues. V was pared by 9 bases and J by 2 bases, with 13 bases between. Germline V lookup: CDR1 SNHLY, CDR2 FYNNEI. The CDR3 sequence is CASKIRVNYGYTF. The CDR3 coding sequence is TGTGCCAGTAAAATACGGGTAAACTATGGCTACACCTTC.

The V gene is TRBV18, the J gene TRBJ2-2; tentatively, D is TRBD2 (5 bases). Germline-derived CDR1 and CDR2 are KGHSH and LQKENI. This CDR3 is 16 amino acids long. Trimming removed 3 bases at V and 7 bases at J, with 18 bases between. This CDR3 is CASSPREPSNGGELFF. DNA of the CDR3: TGTGCCAGCTCACCGAGGGAACCATCCAACGGCGGGGAGCTGTTTTTT.

This rearrangement joins TRBV18 to TRBJ1-1; TRBD1 might be the D (6 bases). The CDR3 has 16 amino acids. Germline CDR1 reads KGHSH; CDR2 reads LQKENI. V lost 3 bases to trimming and J lost 0 bases, with 14 bases between them. CDR3 protein: CASSPDRELMNTEAFF. In DNA, the CDR3 is TGTGCCAGCTCACCGGACAGAGAACTTATGAACACTGAAGCTTTCTTT.

The genes are TRBV6-2 or TRBV6-3 and TRBJ1-3; TRBD1 agrees at 7 bases. This CDR3 region has 14 residues. The ends lost 4 bases at V and 4 bases at J; junction bases unmatched: 4. Germline loops: CDR1 MNHEY, CDR2 SVGEGT. Written as DNA, the CDR3 is TGTGCCAGCAGTTCGACAGGGATCGGAAACACCATATATTTT. Its translation: CASSSTGIGNTIYF.

The V gene is TRBV15, the J gene TRBJ2-7; 14 nucleotides line up with TRBD2. The CDR3 has 19 amino acids. Germline values: CDR1 LNHNV, CDR2 YYDKDF (reference sequence). The trim removed 0 bases at V and 4 bases at J, leaving 11 bases unmatched. CDR3 sequence reads: CATSRDLGTSGSGMYEQYF. CDR3 sequence (DNA): TGTGCCACCAGCAGAGATCTAGGGACTAGCGGGAGCGGTATGTACGAGCAGTACTTC.